This T cell receptor beta chain is from a study of blood T cell repertoires in COVID-19. Losses at the gene ends were 5 bases for V and 4 bases for J; bases not matched to a gene: 2. The CDR3 spans 13 residues. Germline CDR1 is SGHRS and CDR2 is YFSETQ. Under the authors' procedure: The authors estimated nucleated cell counts from reference gene primer amplification. Libraries were prepared by immunoSEQ multiplex PCR; TCRdb keeps only in-frame clonotypes and omits some of them. D and trimming were read from the DNA, whereas the V and J calls and clone size are those reported in that table. The data hold under 20,000 clones, with about 91% observed a single time.

This clonotype was sampled from a man aged 55 to 70 with active COVID-19. The gene calls are TRBV5-1 and TRBJ2-3, with 9 bases lining up with TRBD1. The specimen sequenced was peripheral blood. This CDR3 reads CASRTGGADTQYF. The CDR3 nucleotides read TGCGCCAGCAGAACAGGGGGCGCAGATACGCAGTATTTT.